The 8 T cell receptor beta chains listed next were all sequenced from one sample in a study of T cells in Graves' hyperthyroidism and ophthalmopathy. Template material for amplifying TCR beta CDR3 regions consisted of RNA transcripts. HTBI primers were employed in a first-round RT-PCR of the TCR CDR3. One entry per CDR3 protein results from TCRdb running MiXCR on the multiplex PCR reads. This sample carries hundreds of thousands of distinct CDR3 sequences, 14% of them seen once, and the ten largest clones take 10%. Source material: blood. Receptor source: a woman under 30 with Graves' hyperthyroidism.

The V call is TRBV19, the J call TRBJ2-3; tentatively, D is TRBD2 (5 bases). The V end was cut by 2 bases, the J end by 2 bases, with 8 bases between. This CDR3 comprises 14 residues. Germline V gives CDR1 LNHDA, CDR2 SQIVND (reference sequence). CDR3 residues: CASSINGNTDTQYF. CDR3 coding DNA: TGTGCCAGTAGTATAAACGGGAACACAGATACGCAGTATTTT. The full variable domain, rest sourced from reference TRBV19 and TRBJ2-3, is DGGITQSPKYLFRKEGQNVTLSCEQNLNHDAMYWYRQDPGQGLRLIYYSQIVNDFQKGDIAEGYSVSREKKESFPLTVTSAQKNPTAFYLCASSINGNTDTQYFGPGTRLTVL.

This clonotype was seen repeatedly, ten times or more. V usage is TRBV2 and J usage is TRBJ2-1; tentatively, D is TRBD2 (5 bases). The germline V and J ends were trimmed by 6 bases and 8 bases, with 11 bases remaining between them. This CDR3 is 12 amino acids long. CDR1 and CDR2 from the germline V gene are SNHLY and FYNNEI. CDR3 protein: CASRSAGDEQFF. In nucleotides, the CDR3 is TGTGCCAGCAGGTCGGCGGGCGATGAGCAGTTCTTC.

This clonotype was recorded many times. The CDR3 sequence is CASSYGTSGPTDTQYF. The CDR3 DNA reads as TGTGCCAGCAGTTACGGGACTAGCGGACCCACAGATACGCAGTATTTT. The genes are TRBV6-5 and TRBJ2-3; TRBD2 aligns across 11 bases. With 2 bases clipped from V and 2 bases from J, the junction kept 3 bases outside the gene matches. CDR3 length: 16 residues. From germline, CDR1 is MNHEY and CDR2 SVGAGI.

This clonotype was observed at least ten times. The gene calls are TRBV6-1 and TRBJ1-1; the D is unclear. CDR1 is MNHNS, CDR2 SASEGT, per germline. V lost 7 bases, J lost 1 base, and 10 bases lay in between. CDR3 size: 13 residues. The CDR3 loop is CASKRLENTEAFF. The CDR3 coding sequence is TGTGCCAGCAAAAGACTAGAGAACACTGAAGCTTTCTTT.

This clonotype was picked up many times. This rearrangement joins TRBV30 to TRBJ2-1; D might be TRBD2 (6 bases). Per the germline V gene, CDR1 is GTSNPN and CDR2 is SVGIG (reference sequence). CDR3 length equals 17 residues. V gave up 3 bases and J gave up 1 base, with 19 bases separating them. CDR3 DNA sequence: TGTGCCTGGAGACCTTCAGCGGGTGGGGCATCCTACAATGAGCAGTTCTTC. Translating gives CAWRPSAGGASYNEQFF. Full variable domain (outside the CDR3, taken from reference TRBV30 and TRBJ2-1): SQTIHQWPATLVQPVGSPLSLECTVEGTSNPNLYWYRQAAGRGLQLLFYSVGIGQISSEVPQNLSASRPQDRQFILSSKKLLLSDSGFYLCAWRPSAGGASYNEQFFGPGTRLTVL.

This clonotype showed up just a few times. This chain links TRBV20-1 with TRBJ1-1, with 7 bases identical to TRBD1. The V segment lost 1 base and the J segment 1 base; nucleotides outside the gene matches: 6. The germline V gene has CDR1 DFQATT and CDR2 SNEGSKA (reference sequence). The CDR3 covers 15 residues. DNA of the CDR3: TGCAGTGCTAGAGGAACAGGGGTCCCGAACACTGAAGCTTTCTTT. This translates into CSARGTGVPNTEAFF.

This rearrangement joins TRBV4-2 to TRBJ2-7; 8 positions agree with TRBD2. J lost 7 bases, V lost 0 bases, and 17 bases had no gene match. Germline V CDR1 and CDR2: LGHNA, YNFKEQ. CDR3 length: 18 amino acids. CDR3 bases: TGTGCCAGCAGCCAAGAGGGGCTTGTGGGTAGCGGGAAGGATGAGCAGTACTTC. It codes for CASSQEGLVGSGKDEQYF.

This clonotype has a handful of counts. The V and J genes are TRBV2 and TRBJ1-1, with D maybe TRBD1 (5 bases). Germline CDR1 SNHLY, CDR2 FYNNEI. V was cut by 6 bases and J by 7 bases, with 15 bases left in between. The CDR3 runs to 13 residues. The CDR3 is CASSDRGTGEAFF. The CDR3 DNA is TGTGCCAGCAGCGACCGTGGGACGGGTGAAGCTTTCTTT.